This paragraph reports one T cell receptor (beta chain). Its target is not known. With autoimmune disease history or systemic immunosuppression, patients were excluded. The sample originates from a study of OX40 agonist ivuxolimab in advanced cancers. Overall study context: Patients received intravenous ivuxolimab every 2 weeks at 0.01 to 10 mg/kg. The study, taken as a whole, reports: Relative to CD4+, CD8+ T cells held more expanded clones on average. A proportion of nonresponders additionally exhibited low normalized T-cell clonal expansion.

Germline V gene lookup returns CDR1 SGHRS and CDR2 YFSETQ. The V segment lost 3 bases and the J segment 7 bases; nucleotides outside the gene matches: 6. This CDR3 is 14 amino acids long. Clones were read by immunoSEQ multiplex PCR, and TCRdb kept only the in-frame ones, dropping some. In the table there are approximately 82,000 clones, approximately 85% of which are singletons. V usage is TRBV5-1 and J usage is TRBJ2-2; 7 bases map to TRBD1. The receptor was isolated from an adult with an advanced solid tumor such as melanoma, head and neck, liver or kidney cancer. Sequencing used CD4+ or CD8+ T cells sorted from blood, obtained in a trial of the OX40 agonist ivuxolimab. CDR3 DNA sequence: TGCGCCAGCAGCTACGATCAGGGGGACGGGGAGCTGTTTTTT. Translation gives CASSYDQGDGELFF.